The 5 T cell receptor beta chains below were found in one sample sequenced in a study of beta chain features in type 1 diabetes. Study-wide results and caveats: When Type 1 diabetes patients were examined, their TCRB CDR3s proved moderately but significantly shorter in all four CD4+ subsets.

These receptors' targets are unknown. Reverse transcription of all isolated RNA meant that expressed TCRB transcripts were sequenced. Profiled with immunoSEQ multiplex PCR; TCRdb holds only in-frame clones, not every one. Of some 150,000 clones listed, around 9.7% are singletons. Sequencing was done on a sample of central memory CD4+ T cells from blood. The source of these receptors is a woman between 25 and 40 years old with type 1 diabetes.

This clone has just a few counts. The rearrangement joins TRBV6-1 to TRBJ2-5; perhaps TRBD2 as D (5 bases). The CDR3 is made up of 16 amino acids. V lost 2 bases, J lost 4 bases, and 17 bases lay in between. CDR1 is MNHNS, CDR2 SASEGT, per germline. As DNA, the CDR3 is TGTGCCAGCAGTGAACCGGGCCTCCCTCGGGGAGAGACCCAGTACTTC. Residues: CASSEPGLPRGETQYF.

The CDR3 region is CSADRVSGELFF. CDR3 DNA sequence: TGCAGCGCTGACAGGGTGTCCGGGGAGCTGTTTTTT. The rearrangement joins TRBV29-1 to TRBJ2-2; 7 bases are shared with TRBD1. CDR1 SQVTM and CDR2 ANQGSEA come from the germline V gene. The CDR3 runs 12 residues. V was clipped by 7 bases and J by 6 bases; unmatched bases: 5.

This clone was counted a few times. The V and J genes are TRBV29-1 and TRBJ1-1; 9 bases are a match to TRBD1. Germline lookup yields CDR1 SQVTM and CDR2 ANQGSEA. The CDR3 has 13 amino acids. V shed 6 bases and J 1 base; nucleotides not matched to a gene: 3. The CDR3 here is CSVNRGPNTEAFF. In DNA, the CDR3 is TGCAGCGTAAACAGGGGGCCGAACACTGAAGCTTTCTTT. Drawing the rest from reference TRBV29-1 and TRBJ1-1, the complete variable domain is SAVISQKPSRDICQRGTSLTIQCQVDSQVTMMFWYRQQPGQSLTLIATANQGSEATYESGFVIDKFPISRPNLTFSTLTVSNMSPEDSSIYLCSVNRGPNTEAFFGQGTRLTVV.

The rearrangement links TRBV7-9 to TRBJ1-1; perhaps TRBD1 as D (6 bases). CDR1 and CDR2 (germline): SEHNR, FQNEAQ (reference sequence). The CDR3 is made up of 14 amino acids. Trimming stripped 4 bases from V and 7 bases from J, with 16 bases between. For the CDR3, the DNA is TGTGCCAGCAGCTCAAGAAACAGGGTAGGTGAAGCTTTCTTT. Protein product: CASSSRNRVGEAFF.

There are a few counts of this clone. The V and J genes are TRBV5-4 and TRBJ2-7, with D perhaps matching TRBD1 (5 bases). Looked up from germline, CDR1 is SGHNT and CDR2 is YYREEE (reference sequence). This CDR3 has 14 residues. V lost 4 bases, J lost 2 bases, and 13 bases lay in between. The CDR3 DNA sequence: TGTGCCAGCAGCCCTGTGACAGCCCCCTACGAGCAGTACTTC. Translating gives CASSPVTAPYEQYF.